This TCR beta chain was captured by sequencing in a study of control samples from healthy donors and cancer patients. Data came from immunoSEQ multiplex PCR; TCRdb stores just in-frame clones and leaves some out. The sample consists of 90,000 or so clones, roughly nine tenths of them appearing once. The CDR3 covers 13 residues. The V gene's germline CDR1 is MNHEY and CDR2 SVGEGT. Trimming cost V 4 bases and J 7 bases; bases outside gene matches: 4. This chain links TRBV6-2 or TRBV6-3 with TRBJ1-5; 7 positions agree with TRBD1. The TCR sequence derives from a woman aged 50 to 65 with colorectal cancer. The sample taken for sequencing was PBMCs. The CDR3 coding sequence is TGTGCCAGCAGTTCGGACAGGAGGCAGCCCCAGCATTTT. Amino acids: CASSSDRRQPQHF.